The 18 T cell receptor beta chains reported below all come from one sample, sequenced in a study of T cell repertoires in cytomegalovirus infection. These receptors have no identified antigens. TCRdb called the reads again in MiXCR, with one record for every CDR3 protein. The data hold 200,000 or so distinct CDR3 sequences, with around two fifths observed a single time. The sample consisted of CD8+ T cells from cultured PBMCs, taken from culture after CMV antigen stimulation. These receptors were obtained from a human donor in good health (CMV status not recorded). Some clones in this sample may be carry-over from other donors' samples.

The chain employs TRBV20-1 and TRBJ2-1; 11 bases map to TRBD2. This CDR3 comprises 19 residues. Trimming at V came to 1 base and at J to 4 bases, leaving 15 bases not matched to a gene. From germline, CDR1 is DFQATT and CDR2 SNEGSKA (reference sequence). CDR3 DNA: TGCAGTGCTAGAGCCCAACTAGCGGGAGTGGTGGGTCTTTACAATGAGCAGTTCTTC. Amino acid sequence: CSARAQLAGVVGLYNEQFF.

The chain combines TRBV9 with TRBJ2-3; D is undetermined. CDR1 and CDR2 from the germline V gene are SGDLS and YYNGEE. The CDR3 is 14 residues long. V lost 0 bases and J 3 bases, leaving 8 bases between the germline ends. CDR3 DNA sequence: TGTGCCAGCAGCGTAGAGCATGAAACAGATACGCAGTATTTT. This encodes CASSVEHETDTQYF.

This clonotype was detected ten times or more. The rearrangement links TRBV7-6 to TRBJ2-7, with D perhaps TRBD1 (5 bases). V was shortened by 1 base and J by 0 bases, with 7 bases between the two germline ends. CDR3 length: 14 amino acids. CDR1 and CDR2 (germline): SGHVS, FNYEAQ. In DNA, the CDR3 is TGTGCCAGCAGCTTAGTACAGGACTCCTACGAGCAGTACTTC. Translated: CASSLVQDSYEQYF.

J is TRBJ2-1 and V is TRBV7-6, with a weak D call TRBD1 (5 bases). This CDR3 contains 15 residues. The germline V and J ends were trimmed by 7 bases and 3 bases, with 16 bases remaining between them. Germline lookup yields CDR1 SGHVS and CDR2 FNYEAQ. The CDR3 nucleotides are TGTGCCAGCAATTCGGCTCGACAGAACTACAATGAGCAGTTCTTC. Amino acid sequence: CASNSARQNYNEQFF.

The table lists this clonotype with many counts. The gene calls are TRBV12-3 or TRBV12-4 and TRBJ2-2, with TRBD1 matching over 8 bases. The CDR3 loop spans 19 amino acids. Trimming cost V 6 bases and J 5 bases; bases outside gene matches: 20. The DNA for the CDR3 is TGTGCCAGCAGCAGGATCGGTATGAAGCGACAGGGGTGGACCGGGGAGCTGTTTTTT. Translated: CASSRIGMKRQGWTGELFF.

This clonotype was counted a few times. The rearrangement joins TRBV20-1 to TRBJ1-1, with unresolved D. Trimming cost V 0 bases and J 0 bases, with 5 bases left between them. This CDR3 contains 13 residues. Germline-derived CDR1 and CDR2 are DFQATT and SNEGSKA (reference sequence). This chain's CDR3 is CSARDPLNTEAFF. CDR3 bases: TGCAGTGCTAGAGATCCCCTGAACACTGAAGCTTTCTTT.

This clonotype was counted ten times or more. This rearrangement joins TRBV7-6 to TRBJ2-2, with D uncertain. The CDR3 runs 15 residues. V was pared by 4 bases and J by 2 bases, with 11 bases between. Germline values: CDR1 SGHVS, CDR2 FNYEAQ. The CDR3 DNA is TGTGCCAGCAGCTCACGCCCCTTAAACACCGGGGAGCTGTTTTTT. Protein product: CASSSRPLNTGELFF.

This chain uses TRBV5-1 with TRBJ2-7; D unclear. Trimming shortened V by 2 bases and J by 7 bases, and 4 bases separated the two germline ends. CDR1 and CDR2 from the germline V gene are SGHRS and YFSETQ. CDR3 size: 10 residues. CDR3 in DNA: TGCGCCAGCAGCTTTTGGGAGCAGTACTTC. Amino acid sequence: CASSFWEQYF.

This clonotype was seen more than once but under ten times. The chain couples TRBV7-3 to TRBJ2-5, with 8 bases lining up with TRBD2. Losses at the gene ends were 5 bases for V and 0 bases for J; bases not matched to a gene: 5. Germline CDR1 reads SGHTA; CDR2 reads FQGTGA. The CDR3 is made up of 15 amino acids. Here the CDR3 DNA reads TGTGCCAGCAGCCCAAGCGGGGGAAACCAAGAGACCCAGTACTTC. Its protein product is CASSPSGGNQETQYF.

There are a few counts of this clonotype. The chain uses TRBV11-2 and TRBJ2-4; TRBD1 or TRBD2 may be the D gene (6 bases each). The V and J ends lost 4 bases and 9 bases respectively, with 19 bases between them. Germline V gene sequence: CDR1 SGHAT, CDR2 FQNNGV. CDR3 length: 15 amino acids. Here the CDR3 reads CASSSRDEGGGIQYF. As DNA, the CDR3 is TGTGCCAGCAGCTCCCGCGACGAGGGGGGTGGCATTCAGTACTTC.

The genes are TRBV7-2 and TRBJ2-5, with 7 nucleotides matching TRBD2. Germline CDR1 SGHTA, CDR2 FQGNSA. V was pared by 4 bases and J by 4 bases, with 6 bases of the junction left unmatched. The CDR3 length is 14 residues. CDR3 DNA: TGTGCCAGCAGCTCGCTAGCGGTCCGAGAGACCCAGTACTTC. This translates into CASSSLAVRETQYF.

J is TRBJ2-1 and V is TRBV11-2; 12 positions agree with TRBD2. The germline V gene encodes CDR1 SGHAT and CDR2 FQNNGV. CDR3 size: 16 residues. V lost 4 bases and J lost 7; bases outside the gene matches: 8. The chain's CDR3 is CASSSYGLAGYNEQFF. CDR3 nucleotides: TGTGCCAGCAGCTCCTACGGACTAGCGGGGTATAATGAGCAGTTCTTC. The full variable domain, completed using reference TRBV11-2 and TRBJ2-1, is EAGVAQSPRYKIIEKRQSVAFWCNPISGHATLYWYQQILGQGPKLLIQFQNNGVVDDSQLPKDRFSAERLKGVDSTLKIQPAKLEDSAVYLCASSSYGLAGYNEQFFGPGTRLTVL.

This clonotype was counted a few times. This chain joins TRBV10-3 and TRBJ2-3, with D possibly being TRBD2 (5 bases). The germline V gene encodes CDR1 ENHRY and CDR2 SYGVKD. The CDR3 totals 13 residues. V gave up 3 bases and J gave up 7 bases, with 11 bases separating them. The CDR3 loop is CAISDKLVNTQYF. CDR3 in DNA: TGTGCCATCAGTGACAAACTAGTCAATACGCAGTATTTT.

This chain links TRBV27 with TRBJ2-1, with D possibly called TRBD1 or TRBD2 (5 bases each). The CDR3 extends over 16 amino acids. CDR1 is MNHEY, CDR2 SMNVEV, per germline (reference sequence). V lost 0 bases and J 8 bases, leaving 17 bases between the germline ends. The CDR3: CASSLSLGPPLHEQFF. CDR3 nucleotides: TGTGCCAGCAGTTTATCTTTGGGACCCCCCCTGCATGAGCAGTTCTTC.

This clonotype was recorded a few times. The J gene is TRBJ2-1, the V gene TRBV6-5; D possibly uses TRBD1 or TRBD2 (5 bases each). CDR3 size: 14 residues. The germline V gene encodes CDR1 MNHEY and CDR2 SVGAGI. V was cut by 6 bases and J by 4 bases, with 13 bases left in between. The CDR3 DNA reads TGTGCCAGCAGGAGGGGTGGTCCTTACAATGAGCAGTTCTTC. Protein product: CASRRGGPYNEQFF.

This chain joins TRBV30 and TRBJ2-1; 9 bases match TRBD2. The CDR3 has 13 amino acids. Unmatched junction bases numbered 2, after V lost 1 base and J lost 7 bases. Germline loops: CDR1 GTSNPN, CDR2 SVGIG (reference sequence). CDR3 DNA: TGTGCCTGGAGTGGCGGGAGGGGGAATGAGCAGTTCTTC. Translation gives CAWSGGRGNEQFF.

The V call is TRBV7-4, the J call TRBJ2-3; 15 bases match TRBD2. Losses at the gene ends were 5 bases for V and 4 bases for J; bases not matched to a gene: 4. The germline CDR1 and CDR2 sequences are SGHVT and SQSDAQ. CDR3 size: 16 residues. The CDR3 loop reads CASSRTSGGASDTQYF. CDR3 sequence (DNA): TGTGCCAGCAGCAGGACTAGCGGGGGGGCCTCAGATACGCAGTATTTT. Complete variable domain (other parts from reference TRBV7-4 and TRBJ2-3): GAGVSQSPRYKVAKRGRDVALRCDSISGHVTLYWYRQTLGQGSEVLTYSQSDAQRDKSGRPSGRFSAERPERSVSTLKIQRTEQGDSAVYLCASSRTSGGASDTQYFGPGTRLTVL.

This clonotype came up a few times. This chain uses TRBV12-3 or TRBV12-4 with TRBJ2-3; TRBD2 matches at 8 bases. The CDR3 length is 14 residues. The J segment lost 7 bases and the V segment lost 1 base, leaving 4 bases of the junction unmatched. The CDR3 DNA reads TGTGCCAGCAGTTTAGAGGGGACTAGTAATACGCAGTATTTT. As protein: CASSLEGTSNTQYF.